A selection of T cell receptor beta chains follows, all from one sample in a study of technical replicates of blood from several donors. TCRdb keeps only in-frame clones here, not all; method: immunoSEQ multiplex PCR. The sample contains fewer than 110,000 clones, nearly 96% of which appear only once. The material sequenced was T cells isolated from PBMCs. The receptors stem from a human donor in good health. CDR3s include the opening cysteine and the closing phenylalanine or tryptophan. Fields, in order: clone size, J gene, D gene, V gene, CDR3 DNA, CDR3 protein. D genes are given only for firm matches. The size field is filled for only some rows; it gives once, few, many or a size class.

.,TRBJ1-2,.,TRBV11-3,TGTGCCAGCAGCCTCACTCTACAGGACCCCTACACCTTC,CASSLTLQDPYTF
.,TRBJ1-1,.,TRBV7-9,TGTGCCAGCAGCCCCAACAGTGCAACCACTGAAGCTTTCTTT,CASSPNSATTEAFF
.,TRBJ2-2,.,TRBV5-1,TGCGCCAGCAGCTTGGTGGCAGGGCCAACCGGGGAGCTGTTTTTT,CASSLVAGPTGELFF
.,TRBJ1-2,.,TRBV27,TGTGCCAGCAGTTTACGGGGGGCCCCTTTCGGCTACACCTTC,CASSLRGAPFGYTF
.,TRBJ2-7,.,TRBV15,TGTGCCACCGCAACCGGGACTGGATCCTACGAGCAGTACTTC,CATATGTGSYEQYF
.,TRBJ1-6,.,TRBV18,TGTGCCAGCTCCCCCGGAGTTGTAGGGCCTACTACTAGTAATTCACCCCTCCACTTT,CASSPGVVGPTTSNSPLHF
.,TRBJ2-1,.,TRBV6-6,TGTGCCAGCAAGGACACTTACAATGAGCAGTTCTTC,CASKDTYNEQFF
.,TRBJ1-5,.,TRBV30,TGTGCCTGGAGTGTACTGGGTTTGGGGGGAAATCAGCCCCAGCATTTT,CAWSVLGLGGNQPQHF
.,TRBJ1-1,.,TRBV6-6,TGTGCCAGCAGTTTGTACAGTCAGAACACTGAAGCTTTCTTT,CASSLYSQNTEAFF
.,TRBJ1-1,.,TRBV29-1,TGCAGCGTTGAAATCCGGGGACTAGGGGCCACTGAAGCTTTCTTT,CSVEIRGLGATEAFF
few,TRBJ1-5,.,TRBV2,TGTGCCAGCAAGGAGGGGCCAACTAAGGATCAGCCCCAGCATTTT,CASKEGPTKDQPQHF
.,TRBJ2-2,.,TRBV11-1,TGTGCCAGCAGCTTAGATGCAGGGGCCGGGGAGCTGTTTTTT,CASSLDAGAGELFF
.,TRBJ2-5,TRBD1,TRBV7-6,TGTGCCAGCAGCTCAGACAGGGGTTGGGAGACCCAGTACTTC,CASSSDRGWETQYF
.,TRBJ2-6,.,TRBV19,TGTGCCAGTAGTATAGCTCGCCCGCTTAGCTCTGGGGCCAACGTCCTGACTTTC,CASSIARPLSSGANVLTF
.,TRBJ2-4,TRBD1,TRBV2,TGTGCCAGCAGAGGATTGGCCCGGGACAGGGTGGGGAACATTCAGTACTTC,CASRGLARDRVGNIQYF
.,TRBJ1-2,TRBD1,TRBV28,TGTGCCAGCAACCCTTTGCGGGGACAGGAAACTAACTATGACTACACCTTC,CASNPLRGQETNYDYTF
.,TRBJ1-2,.,TRBV7-2,TGTGCCAGCAGCTCCGGACAGGGCTACACCTTC,CASSSGQGYTF
.,TRBJ2-7,TRBD2,TRBV23-1,TGCGCCAGCAGTCAATCGGAACTAGCGGGAGGAGGGATGGTCTACGAGCAGTACTTC,CASSQSELAGGGMVYEQYF
.,TRBJ2-3,.,TRBV11-3,TGTGCCAGCAGCTTACTCGGACTAACCCGCACAGATACGCAGTATTTT,CASSLLGLTRTDTQYF
.,TRBJ2-3,TRBD2,TRBV28,TGTGCCAGCCAACTAGCGCGCACAGATACGCAGTATTTT,CASQLARTDTQYF
.,TRBJ1-1,.,TRBV7-9,TGTGCCAGCAGCTTAATAGAGGGCGCTCCCTTGGGAGCTTTCTTT,CASSLIEGAPLGAFF
.,TRBJ2-2,.,TRBV5-1,TGCGCCAGCAGCTTGGGGGCAGGGAAAGGCACCGGGGAGCTGTTTTTT,CASSLGAGKGTGELFF
.,TRBJ2-7,.,TRBV27,TGTGCCTGCAGTTCCCGGACTTTACGCTCCTACGAGCAGTACTTC,CACSSRTLRSYEQYF
.,TRBJ2-7,TRBD1,TRBV7-2,TGTGCCAGCAGCTCCCGGACAGGGGACTACGAGCAGTACTTC,CASSSRTGDYEQYF
once,TRBJ2-5,TRBD1,TRBV23-1,TGCGCCAGCAGTCAATCGGCGCCAAAGGGACAGGGGATGACCCAGTACTTC,CASSQSAPKGQGMTQYF
.,TRBJ2-1,TRBD2,TRBV10-1,TGCGCCAGCAGTGAGTCCGGAGCGGGGGGATACAATGAGCAGTTCTTC,CASSESGAGGYNEQFF
.,TRBJ2-5,.,TRBV13,TGTGCCAGCAGCCCGAGCCCCCAAGAGACCCAGTACTTC,CASSPSPQETQYF
.,TRBJ1-1,TRBD1,TRBV28,TGTGCCAGCAGTTTATTGGGACAGACGAACACTGAAGCTTTCTTT,CASSLLGQTNTEAFF
.,TRBJ1-3,TRBD1,TRBV5-6,TGTGCCAGCAGGGAAACAGGGGTCGGAAACACCATATATTTT,CASRETGVGNTIYF
.,TRBJ2-7,TRBD1,TRBV5-1,TGCGCCAGCAGCACCGACAGGGACGCCTACGAGCAGTACTTC,CASSTDRDAYEQYF
.,TRBJ2-7,TRBD1,TRBV5-1,TGCGCCAGCAGCTTGACCGGGACAGTGCCGCCCTACGAGCAGTACTTC,CASSLTGTVPPYEQYF
.,TRBJ2-1,TRBD2,TRBV28,TGTGCCTCAAAGCGGGGGCCCAGCTCCTACAATGAGCAGTTCTTC,CASKRGPSSYNEQFF
.,TRBJ2-7,.,TRBV5-1,TGCGCCAGCAGCACGGAGAGGGAGCAGTACTTC,CASSTEREQYF
.,TRBJ2-1,TRBD2,TRBV27,TGTGCCAGCACCGGGACTAGCGGGAGCTTATTACTTTACAATGAGCAGTTCTTC,CASTGTSGSLLLYNEQFF
.,TRBJ1-1,.,TRBV11-3,TGTGCCAGCAGCTCGTTCGAGGGGAACACTGAAGCTTTCTTT,CASSSFEGNTEAFF
.,TRBJ2-7,.,TRBV6-6,TGTGCCAGCAGGTTAACGGGGGACGAGCAGTACTTC,CASRLTGDEQYF
.,TRBJ1-2,.,TRBV6-5,TGTGCCAGCACTCCCGTGTTACAGGGAAAGAGTGGCTACACCTTC,CASTPVLQGKSGYTF
once,TRBJ2-1,.,TRBV7-9,TGTGCCAGCAGCTTAGAGGGGACCTACAATGAGCAGTTCTTC,CASSLEGTYNEQFF
.,TRBJ2-7,.,TRBV6-1,TGTGCCAGCAGTGAAAGTCGGGAGCGGGAGTACTTC,CASSESREREYF
.,TRBJ1-2,.,TRBV19,TGTGCCAGTAGTATAGATCGTGGGGCCGGCTATGGCTACACCTTC,CASSIDRGAGYGYTF
once,TRBJ1-2,.,TRBV6-5,TGTGCCAGCAGTTACTCTCAGGTGGGGGCGGTAGCTGGCTACACCTTC,CASSYSQVGAVAGYTF
.,TRBJ2-3,.,TRBV27,TGTGCCAGCAGTTTACGGTGGCGGGACCGCCTGGCAGATACGCAGTATTTT,CASSLRWRDRLADTQYF
.,TRBJ2-7,TRBD2,TRBV14,TGTGCCAGCAGCTCCGCGGGAGACTACGAGCAGTACTTC,CASSSAGDYEQYF
few,TRBJ1-1,.,TRBV2,TGTGCCAGCAATACCGGGAACACTGAAGCTTTCTTT,CASNTGNTEAFF
.,TRBJ1-3,.,TRBV19,TGTGCCAGTAGGGGACTACACTCTGGAAACACCATATATTTT,CASRGLHSGNTIYF
.,TRBJ2-3,.,TRBV10-3,TGTGCCATCAGTCTCTCCCAGGATAGCACAGATACGCAGTATTTT,CAISLSQDSTDTQYF
.,TRBJ2-1,TRBD2,TRBV11-2,TGTGCCAGCATCCGGGGTCTAGCGGGGGTAAATGAGCAGTTCTTC,CASIRGLAGVNEQFF
.,TRBJ2-3,TRBD2,TRBV6-4,TGTGCCAGCAGTCCAATGTTTGCGGGAGATACAGATACGCAGTATTTT,CASSPMFAGDTDTQYF
.,TRBJ2-7,.,TRBV28,TGTGCCAGCAGTTCACCGGGAGTATCCTACGAGCAGTACTTC,CASSSPGVSYEQYF
.,TRBJ2-2,.,TRBV25-1,TGTGCCAGCTTAGGCCCGGACAGATACACCGGGGAGCTGTTTTTT,CASLGPDRYTGELFF
.,TRBJ2-7,TRBD2,TRBV11-2,TGTGCCAGCAGCCCACGGGGGACTAGCGGCTACGAGCAGTACTTC,CASSPRGTSGYEQYF
.,TRBJ2-7,.,TRBV27,TGTGCCAGCAGTTTATCGCTGGGGGCCAATGAGCAGTACTTC,CASSLSLGANEQYF
.,TRBJ2-3,TRBD2,TRBV5-6,TGTGCCAGCAGCCTAAGAGCGGGAGCGGTTAGCACAGATACGCAGTATTTT,CASSLRAGAVSTDTQYF